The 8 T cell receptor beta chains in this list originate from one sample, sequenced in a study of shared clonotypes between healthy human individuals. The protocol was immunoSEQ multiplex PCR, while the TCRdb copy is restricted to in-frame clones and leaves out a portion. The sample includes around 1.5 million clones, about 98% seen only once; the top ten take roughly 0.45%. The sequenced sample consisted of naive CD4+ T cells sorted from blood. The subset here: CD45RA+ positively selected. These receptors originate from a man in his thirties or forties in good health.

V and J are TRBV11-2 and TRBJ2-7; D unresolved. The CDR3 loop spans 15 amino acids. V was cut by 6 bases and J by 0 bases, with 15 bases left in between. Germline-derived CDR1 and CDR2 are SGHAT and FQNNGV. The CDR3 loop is CASRSLGRGSYEQYF. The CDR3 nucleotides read TGTGCCAGCAGGTCCTTGGGCCGCGGCTCCTACGAGCAGTACTTC.

CDR3 residues: CASSGLGNEQFF. Written as DNA, the CDR3 is TGTGCCAGCAGCGGGCTGGGAAATGAGCAGTTCTTC. The V call is TRBV5-6, the J call TRBJ2-1; no reliable D call. V lost 4 bases to trimming and J lost 7 bases, with 9 bases between them. The CDR3 runs 12 residues. Germline V gene lookup returns CDR1 SGHDT and CDR2 YYEEEE.

CDR3 protein: CASSLGGQGNEKLFF. CDR3 nucleotides: TGTGCCAGCAGCTTAGGCGGACAGGGGAATGAAAAACTGTTTTTT. The chain carries TRBV7-2 and TRBJ1-4, with 9 bases fitting TRBD1. J gave up 5 bases and V 1 base, and 2 bases lay outside the gene matches. Germline V lookup: CDR1 SGHTA, CDR2 FQGNSA. The CDR3 contains 15 residues. The full variable domain, completed using reference TRBV7-2 and TRBJ1-4, is GAGVSQSPSNKVTEKGKDVELRCDPISGHTALYWYRQSLGQGLEFLIYFQGNSAPDKSGLPSDRFSAERTGGSVSTLTIQRTQQEDSAVYLCASSLGGQGNEKLFFGSGTQLSVL.

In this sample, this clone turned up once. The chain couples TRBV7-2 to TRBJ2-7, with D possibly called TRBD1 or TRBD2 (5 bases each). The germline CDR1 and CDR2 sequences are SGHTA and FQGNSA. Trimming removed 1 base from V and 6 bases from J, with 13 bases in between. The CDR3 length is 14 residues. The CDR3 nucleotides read TGTGCCAGCAGCTTAGATATTGGGGACGGCGAGCAGTACTTC. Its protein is CASSLDIGDGEQYF.

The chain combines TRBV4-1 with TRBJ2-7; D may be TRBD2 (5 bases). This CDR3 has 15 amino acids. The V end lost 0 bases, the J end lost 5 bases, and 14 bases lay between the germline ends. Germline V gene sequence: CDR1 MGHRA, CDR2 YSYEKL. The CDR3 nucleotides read TGCGCCAGCAGCCAAGAAGGTTCCGGGGTCCACGAGCAGTACTTC. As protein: CASSQEGSGVHEQYF.

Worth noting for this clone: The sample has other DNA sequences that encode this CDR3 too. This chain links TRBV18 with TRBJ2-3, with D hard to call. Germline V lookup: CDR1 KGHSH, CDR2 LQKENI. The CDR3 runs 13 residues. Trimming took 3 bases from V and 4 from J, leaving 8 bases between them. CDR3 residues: CASSPSPADTQYF. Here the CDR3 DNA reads TGTGCCAGCTCACCCTCCCCCGCAGATACGCAGTATTTT. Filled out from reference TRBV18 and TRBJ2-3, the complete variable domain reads NAGVMQNPRHLVRRRGQEARLRCSPMKGHSHVYWYRQLPEEGLKFMVYLQKENIIDESGMPKERFSAEFPKEGPSILRIQQVVRGDSAAYFCASSPSPADTQYFGPGTRLTVL.

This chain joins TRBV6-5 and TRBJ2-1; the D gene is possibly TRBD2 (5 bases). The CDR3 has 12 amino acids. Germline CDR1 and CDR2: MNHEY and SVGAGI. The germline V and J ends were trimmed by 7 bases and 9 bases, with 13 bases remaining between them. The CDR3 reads CASTNGVGEQFF. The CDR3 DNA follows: TGTGCCAGCACCAACGGGGTGGGTGAGCAGTTCTTC.

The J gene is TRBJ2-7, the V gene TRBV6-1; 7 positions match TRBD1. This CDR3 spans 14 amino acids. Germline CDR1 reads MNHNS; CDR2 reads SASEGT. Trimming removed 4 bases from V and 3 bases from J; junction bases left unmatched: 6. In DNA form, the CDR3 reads TGTGCCAGCAGTGGAAGGGGGCCCCACTACGAGCAGTACTTC. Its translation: CASSGRGPHYEQYF.